The TCR beta chain described here comes from a study of cytomegalovirus exposure and HLA in healthy donors. The assay was immunoSEQ multiplex PCR, and TCRdb's table has in-frame clones only and misses some. Of more than 85,000 clones listed, roughly 90% are singletons. Study results and caveats: Later, an analysis found that TCR clusters from the first cohort tended to co-occur in the 90 to 150 validation repertoires. Generally TCR sequences proved uncommon, though certain public TCRs appeared in numerous donors. A few chains tied to CMV proved CMV antigen-specific in vitro. More than 150 TCR beta chains were listed as cytomegalovirus-associated.

Worth noting for this clone: Its antigen is still unknown.

The origin of this receptor is a woman in her twenties or thirties in good health and CMV-seropositive. Material: PBMCs.

CDR3 protein: CASSKVEADYGYTF. The DNA for the CDR3 is TGTGCCAGCAGCAAAGTTGAGGCAGACTATGGCTACACCTTC. This chain connects TRBV21-1 to TRBJ1-2. TRBV21-1 corresponds to a pseudogene. The CDR3 extends over 14 amino acids.